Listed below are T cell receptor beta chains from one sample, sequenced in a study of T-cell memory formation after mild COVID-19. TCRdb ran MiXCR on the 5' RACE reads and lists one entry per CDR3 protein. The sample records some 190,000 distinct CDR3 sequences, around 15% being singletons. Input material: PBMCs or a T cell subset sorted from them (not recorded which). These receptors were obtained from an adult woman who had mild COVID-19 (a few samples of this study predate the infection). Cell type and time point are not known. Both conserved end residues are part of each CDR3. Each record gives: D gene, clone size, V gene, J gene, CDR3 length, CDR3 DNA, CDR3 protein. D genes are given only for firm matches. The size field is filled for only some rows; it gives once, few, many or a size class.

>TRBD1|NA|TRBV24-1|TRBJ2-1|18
TGTGCCACCAGTGATTCACCCGGACAGGGGGACTCCTACAATGAGCAGTTCTTC
CATSDSPGQGDSYNEQFF
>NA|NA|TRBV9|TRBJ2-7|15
TGTGCCAGCAGCGTAGCGGTGGTTCCTTCCTACGAGCAGTACTTC
CASSVAVVPSYEQYF
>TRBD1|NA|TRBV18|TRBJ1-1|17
TGTGCCAGCTCACCACCGGGACAGGGGGTTTTGAACACTGAAGCTTTCTTT
CASSPPGQGVLNTEAFF
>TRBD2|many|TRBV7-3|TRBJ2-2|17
TGTGCCAGCAGCCCTAGTCCACTAGCGGGGAACACCGGGGAGCTGTTTTTT
CASSPSPLAGNTGELFF
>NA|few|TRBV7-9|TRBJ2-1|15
TGTGCCAGCAGCTTCTCGAACCAATTTGCCAATGAGCAGTTCTTC
CASSFSNQFANEQFF
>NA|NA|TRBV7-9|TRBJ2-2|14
TGTGCCAGCAGCGTCCGGGACCAAGCCGTGGAGCTGTTTTTT
CASSVRDQAVELFF
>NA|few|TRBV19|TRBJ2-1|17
TGTGCCAGTAGTATCTTACTCCTTAGGGGGGGATACAATGAGCAGTTCTTC
CASSILLLRGGYNEQFF
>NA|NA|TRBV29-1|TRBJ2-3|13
TGCAGCGTTGAAGAGGCTAGCTCCCATACGCAGTATTTT
CSVEEASSHTQYF
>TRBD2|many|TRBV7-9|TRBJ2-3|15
TGTGCCAGCAGCCTCCTAGCGGGAGGCACAGATACGCAGTATTTT
CASSLLAGGTDTQYF
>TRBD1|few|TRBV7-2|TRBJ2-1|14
TGTGCCAGCAGCCCTGGGACAGGCTACAATGAGCAGTTCTTC
CASSPGTGYNEQFF
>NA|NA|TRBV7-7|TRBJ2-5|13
TGTGCCAGCAGCTTAGGGGCAGAAGAGACCCAGTACTTC
CASSLGAEETQYF